The 17 T cell receptor beta chains reported below all come from one sample, sequenced in a study of T cell responses to AZD1222 COVID-19 vaccine. Libraries were prepared by immunoSEQ multiplex PCR; TCRdb keeps only in-frame clonotypes and omits some of them. Of around 100,000 clones listed, approximately 81% were seen once; the top ten hold over 15%. The source was peripheral blood, collected on day 0 of AZD1222 vaccination. Receptor source: an adult in good health.

The chain recombines TRBV5-8 with TRBJ1-1; D possibly corresponds to TRBD1 (5 bases). V lost 7 bases, J lost 3 bases, and 13 bases lay in between. The CDR3 contains 13 residues. Germline assignment: CDR1 SGHTS and CDR2 YDEGEE. The CDR3 nucleotides are TGTGCCAGCGGACACGGCAGGGACACTGAAGCTTTCTTT. It is translated as CASGHGRDTEAFF.

This chain links TRBV7-9 with TRBJ1-4; D might be TRBD1 (5 bases). The germline V gene encodes CDR1 SEHNR and CDR2 FQNEAQ (reference sequence). Trimming cost V 8 bases and J 5 bases, with 15 bases left between them. This CDR3 has 14 residues. The CDR3 loop is CASLDSGGNEKLFF. CDR3 bases: TGTGCCAGCTTAGACTCGGGGGGAAATGAAAAACTGTTTTTT.

J is TRBJ2-7 and V is TRBV7-2, with TRBD2 matching 9 bases. The germline gives CDR1 SGHTA, CDR2 FQGNSA. The ends lost 5 bases at V and 1 base at J; junction bases unmatched: 6. This CDR3 is 15 amino acids long. The chain's CDR3 is CASSPPSGTSYEQYF. CDR3 nucleotide sequence: TGTGCCAGCAGCCCCCCTAGCGGGACGTCCTACGAGCAGTACTTC.

The chain couples TRBV21-1 to TRBJ2-7; the D segment call TRBD1 is taken from the table without a DNA check. TRBV21-1 is a pseudogene locus. This CDR3 region has 17 residues. The CDR3 here is CASSIQGCLSPSYEQYV. CDR3 bases: TGTGCCAGCAGCATACAGGGCTGCCTATCCCCATCCTACGAGCAGTACGTC.

The chain carries TRBV7-2 and TRBJ1-1; D might be TRBD1 (5 bases). The V end lost 5 bases, the J end lost 1 base, and 14 bases lay between the germline ends. CDR1 is SGHTA and CDR2 is FQGNSA in the germline V gene. This CDR3 contains 15 residues. This chain's CDR3 is CASSRLGVRNTEAFF. The CDR3 nucleotides read TGTGCCAGCAGCCGTCTGGGGGTTCGGAACACTGAAGCTTTCTTT.

This clone was counted between two and nine times. The chain links TRBV5-6 to TRBJ2-2; D remains ambiguous. CDR3 length equals 15 residues. Germline assignment: CDR1 SGHDT and CDR2 YYEEEE. V was trimmed by 0 bases and J by 6 bases, leaving 12 bases between them. For the CDR3, the DNA is TGTGCCAGCAGCTTGGCCCCCACGGGTGCCGGGGAGCTGTTTTTT. Protein product: CASSLAPTGAGELFF.

V gene TRBV7-2 combines with J gene TRBJ2-3; 9 nucleotides align to TRBD1. CDR3 length: 17 amino acids. Germline CDR1 SGHTA, CDR2 FQGNSA. J lost 4 bases, V lost 5 bases, and 13 bases had no gene match. CDR3 DNA sequence: TGTGCCAGCAGCCCACGACTTTCCGGGACAGGGTCAGATACGCAGTATTTT. It translates to CASSPRLSGTGSDTQYF.

The rearrangement uses TRBV5-4 and TRBJ2-5; no firm D call. V lost 2 bases to trimming and J lost 2 bases, with 4 bases between them. This CDR3 comprises 12 residues. The germline CDR1 and CDR2 sequences are SGHNT and YYREEE (reference sequence). The CDR3 bases are TGTGCCAGCAGCTTATGGCAAGAGACCCAGTACTTC. It yields the protein CASSLWQETQYF.

The chain links TRBV5-1 to TRBJ2-1; unclear D gene. From germline, CDR1 is SGHRS and CDR2 YFSETQ. Between the trimmed V and J ends, which lost 0 bases and 15 bases, there was a span of 16 bases. The CDR3 totals 13 residues. CDR3 in amino acids: CASSLVAGSSWFF. The CDR3 region has the DNA TGCGCCAGCAGCTTGGTGGCCGGGTCGTCTTGGTTCTTC.

The chain recombines TRBV5-6 with TRBJ1-2, with TRBD1 identical over 9 bases. The CDR3 has 15 residues. Germline V CDR1 and CDR2: SGHDT, YYEEEE. Trimming cost V 4 bases and J 4 bases; bases outside gene matches: 8. CDR3 bases: TGTGCCAGCAGCGGGACAGGGAGATTCAGCTATGGCTACACCTTC. Its protein is CASSGTGRFSYGYTF. Filled out from reference TRBV5-6 and TRBJ1-2, the complete variable domain reads DAGVTQSPTHLIKTRGQQVTLRCSPKSGHDTVSWYQQALGQGPQFIFQYYEEEERQRGNFPDRFSGHQFPNYSSELNVNALLLGDSALYLCASSGTGRFSYGYTFGSGTRLTVV.

This clone occurred a few times. V and J are TRBV28 and TRBJ2-5; maybe TRBD2 (5 bases). Germline V gives CDR1 MDHEN, CDR2 SYDVKM. CDR3 length: 16 residues. Trimming removed 4 bases at V and 4 bases at J, with 19 bases between. For the CDR3, the DNA is TGTGCCAGCAGTTGGGTCAGTAAGGGAGATGGAGAGACCCAGTACTTC. Translation: CASSWVSKGDGETQYF.

The V gene is TRBV19, the J gene TRBJ1-2, with unresolved D. The CDR3 length is 18 residues. Trimming removed 4 bases from V and 1 base from J, with 22 bases in between. CDR1 is LNHDA and CDR2 is SQIVND in the germline V gene (reference sequence). CDR3 region: CASSRSAFRTENNYGYTF. The CDR3 DNA sequence: TGTGCCAGTAGTAGATCAGCGTTCCGTACGGAAAATAACTATGGCTACACCTTC.

The V gene is TRBV2, the J gene TRBJ1-1; D call uncertain. Trimming took 10 bases from V and 3 from J, leaving 15 bases between them. The CDR3 length is 13 residues. Germline lookup yields CDR1 SNHLY and CDR2 FYNNEI. The CDR3: CATMRELYTEAFF. In nucleotides, the CDR3 is TGTGCCACCATGAGGGAATTGTACACTGAAGCTTTCTTT.

V and J are TRBV29-1 and TRBJ1-4; TRBD1 might be the D (6 bases). The CDR3 is 13 amino acids. Germline V gene sequence: CDR1 SQVTM, CDR2 ANQGSEA. The V gene lost 4 bases and the J gene lost 6 bases, with 12 bases spanning the gap. The CDR3, as DNA: TGCAGCGTTGGTCCGGCAGGGGATGAAAAACTGTTTTTT. Amino acid sequence: CSVGPAGDEKLFF.

The gene calls are TRBV24-1 and TRBJ2-1, with TRBD1 matching over 10 bases. Losses at the gene ends were 7 bases for V and 0 bases for J; bases not matched to a gene: 2. Germline-derived CDR1 and CDR2 are KGHDR and SFDVKD. This CDR3 comprises 15 residues. In DNA, the CDR3 is TGTGCCACCAGCGGGACAGGGGACTCCTACAATGAGCAGTTCTTC. It translates to CATSGTGDSYNEQFF.

The chain combines TRBV5-6 with TRBJ1-2; 7 bases map to TRBD1. J gave up 7 bases and V 4 bases, and 10 bases lay outside the gene matches. CDR3 size: 14 residues. From germline, CDR1 is SGHDT and CDR2 YYEEEE. The CDR3 DNA reads as TGTGCCAGCAGCGCGGGACAGATCCCGATTGGCTACACCTTC. Translation gives CASSAGQIPIGYTF.

The V call is TRBV19, the J call TRBJ1-5; D possibly corresponds to TRBD1 (5 bases). This CDR3 has 14 residues. The germline V gene has CDR1 LNHDA and CDR2 SQIVND (reference sequence). Trimming cost V 3 bases and J 4 bases, with 10 bases left between them. In nucleotides, the CDR3 is TGTGCCAGTAGTATCAGGGAAGGGAATCAGCCCCAGCATTTT. It specifies CASSIREGNQPQHF.